What follows is one TCR beta chain and its context. Its antigen remains unidentified. These data belong to a study of T cell responses to AZD1222 COVID-19 vaccine. Assay used: immunoSEQ multiplex PCR; TCRdb lists only in-frame clones, some missing. The data contain approximately 120,000 clones, roughly 88% of them seen just once; the ten biggest clones take up roughly a quarter. V shed 6 bases, J shed 7 bases, and the junction held 5 bases outside the gene matches. CDR1 is SNHLY, CDR2 FYNNEI, per germline. The CDR3 sequence is 13 residues long. Study-level results: Repertoires in all cases were sampled only once the peak T cell response had passed.

The input for sequencing was peripheral blood, taken 28 days after the second AZD1222 dose. The chain has TRBV2 and TRBJ2-4, with 8 bases aligning to TRBD2. This clonotype originated in an adult who received the AZD1222 COVID-19 vaccine. This chain's CDR3 is CASSSGGPNIQYF. As DNA, the CDR3 is TGTGCCAGCAGCTCGGGGGGGCCTAACATTCAGTACTTC. The full variable domain, in which reference TRBV2 and TRBJ2-4 provide the parts outside the CDR3, is EPEVTQTPSHQVTQMGQEVILRCVPISNHLYFYWYRQILGQKVEFLVSFYNNEISEKSEIFDDQFSVERPDGSNFTLKIRSTKLEDSAMYFCASSSGGPNIQYFGAGTRLSVL.